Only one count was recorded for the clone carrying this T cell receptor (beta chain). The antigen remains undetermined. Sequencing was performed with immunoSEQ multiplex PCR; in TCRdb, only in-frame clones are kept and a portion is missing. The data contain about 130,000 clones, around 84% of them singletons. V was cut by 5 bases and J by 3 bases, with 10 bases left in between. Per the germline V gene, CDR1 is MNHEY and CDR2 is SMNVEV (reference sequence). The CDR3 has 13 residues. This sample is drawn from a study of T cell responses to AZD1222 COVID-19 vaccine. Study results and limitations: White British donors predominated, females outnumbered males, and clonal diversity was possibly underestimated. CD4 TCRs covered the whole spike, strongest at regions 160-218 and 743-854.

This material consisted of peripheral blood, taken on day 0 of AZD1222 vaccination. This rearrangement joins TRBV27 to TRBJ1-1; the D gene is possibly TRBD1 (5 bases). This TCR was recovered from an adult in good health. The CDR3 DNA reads TGTGCCAGCAGTACCGGGACTTACACTGAAGCTTTCTTT. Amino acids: CASSTGTYTEAFF.